The 15 T cell receptor beta chains reported below all come from one sample, sequenced in a study of T cells after posttransplantation cyclophosphamide (dated by TCRdb to about 2016). Library preparation employed the immunoSEQ multiplex PCR assay. TCRdb limited this immuneACCESS table to in-frame rearrangements with V and J called. A share of clones is missing; checked studies link under half to unresolved V genes, and the rest is unexplained. In this sample the table shows 20,000 or so clones, less than 90% of which occur a single time. The ten largest clones add up to around 10% of the sample. The treatment or condition label on this specimen signifies: high-dose cyclophosphamide on days +3 and +4 as single-agent GVHD prophylaxis. Busulfan and fludarabine conditioning, a related or unrelated marrow graft, and cyclophosphamide on days +3 and +4 were given to PTCy patients. The sample in question was PBMCs, obtained after allogeneic stem cell transplant with posttransplant cyclophosphamide. These receptor sequences come from a female patient aged 30 to 40 who received an allogeneic stem cell transplant from an unrelated donor, was CMV-positive, and had no GVHD. Some T cells may derive from the graft donor when a transplant has been performed.

The chain joins TRBV30 to TRBJ2-4; 11 bases line up with TRBD1. CDR1 is GTSNPN, CDR2 SVGIG, per germline (reference sequence). This CDR3 has 15 amino acids. The V segment lost 7 bases and the J segment 0 bases; nucleotides outside the gene matches: 5. The CDR3 bases are TGTGCCTCTGGGACAGGGGGGGTAGCCAAAAACATTCAGTACTTC. It is translated as CASGTGGVAKNIQYF.

The chain couples TRBV7-8 to TRBJ2-7; no firm D call. V was trimmed by 0 bases and J by 2 bases, leaving 11 bases between them. The CDR3 is 15 amino acids. Germline CDR1 SGHVS, CDR2 FQNEAQ. The CDR3 protein is CASSLAFHSTYEQYF. In nucleotides, the CDR3 is TGTGCCAGCAGCTTAGCCTTCCACAGCACCTACGAGCAGTACTTC.

About this clone itself: At one boundary the junction diverges from the germline segment, which might be a read error. This sample includes further DNA sequences coding for the same CDR3. This chain joins TRBV19 and TRBJ1-6; tentatively, D is TRBD1 (6 bases). The CDR3 runs to 14 residues. Per germline, CDR1 LNHDA and CDR2 SQIVND (reference sequence). Written as DNA, the CDR3 is TGTGCCAGCGCGACAGGAGAACATAATTCCCCCCTCCACTTT. Its translation: CASATGEHNSPLHF.

The chain combines TRBV28 with TRBJ1-1, with D unclear. The CDR3 loop spans 15 amino acids. CDR1 is MDHEN, CDR2 SYDVKM, per germline. V lost 2 bases and J 1 base, leaving 11 bases between the germline ends. The CDR3, as DNA: TGTGCCAGCAGTTTAACTATGGCGGGGAACACTGAAGCTTTCTTT. Its translation is CASSLTMAGNTEAFF. The whole variable domain, filled in from reference TRBV28 and TRBJ1-1, reads DVKVTQSSRYLVKRTGEKVFLECVQDMDHENMFWYRQDPGLGLRLIYFSYDVKMKEKGDIPEGYSVSREKKERFSLILESASTNQTSMYLCASSLTMAGNTEAFFGQGTRLTVV.

The chain is built from TRBV11-2 and TRBJ1-2, with D possibly being TRBD1 (6 bases). Trimming shortened V by 4 bases and J by 6 bases, and 12 bases separated the two germline ends. The CDR3 is made up of 13 amino acids. Germline V gene lookup returns CDR1 SGHAT and CDR2 FQNNGV. DNA for the CDR3: TGTGCCAGCAGCTCCCGGACAGAGAATGGCTACACCTTC. It translates to CASSSRTENGYTF.

The chain carries TRBV7-2 and TRBJ2-7, with D unresolved. Trimming took off 1 base at V and 1 base at J, with 8 bases between the two ends. CDR3 length: 14 amino acids. CDR1 is SGHTA, CDR2 FQGNSA, per germline. The CDR3: CASSLGRQSYEQYF. CDR3 sequence (DNA): TGTGCCAGCAGCTTAGGCAGACAATCCTACGAGCAGTACTTC.

The chain links TRBV5-3 to TRBJ2-7; 8 positions match TRBD1. TRBV5-3 is designated an ORF whose function remains uncertain. The CDR3 contains 14 residues. V dropped 0 bases and J dropped 1; count of bases not matched to a gene: 0. The CDR3 DNA follows: TGTGCCAGAAGCTTGGGACAGGGGTCCTACGAGCAGTACTTC. It encodes CARSLGQGSYEQYF.

This clone was seen once. The chain carries TRBV19 and TRBJ1-5, with D tentatively TRBD1 (5 bases). Trimming shortened V by 8 bases and J by 2 bases, and 10 bases separated the two germline ends. The CDR3 covers 13 residues. The germline gives CDR1 LNHDA, CDR2 SQIVND (reference sequence). Here the CDR3 DNA reads TGTGCCAGTCAATGGGGCGGCAATCAGCCCCAGCATTTT. Protein sequence: CASQWGGNQPQHF.

The V call is TRBV18, the J call TRBJ1-1, with 8 bases aligning to TRBD1. Germline CDR1 and CDR2: KGHSH and LQKENI. This CDR3 spans 14 amino acids. V dropped 6 bases and J dropped 2; count of bases not matched to a gene: 5. The CDR3 region is CASSRGQGNTEAFF. The CDR3 DNA follows: TGTGCCAGCTCTCGTGGACAGGGCAACACTGAAGCTTTCTTT.

The chain combines TRBV19 with TRBJ2-5, with a weak D call TRBD1 (5 bases). V was shortened by 1 base and J by 4 bases, with 13 bases between the two germline ends. CDR1 is LNHDA and CDR2 is SQIVND in the germline V gene (reference sequence). The CDR3 is 15 amino acids. The CDR3 is CASSIGQGSAETQYF. CDR3 DNA: TGTGCCAGTAGTATAGGCCAGGGTTCTGCAGAGACCCAGTACTTC.

The chain has TRBV18 and TRBJ2-7; possibly TRBD1 for D (6 bases). There are 16 residues in the CDR3. V was trimmed by 1 base and J by 0 bases, leaving 13 bases between them. Germline assignment: CDR1 KGHSH and CDR2 LQKENI. CDR3 region: CASSPLGGSFSYEQYF. CDR3 bases: TGTGCCAGCTCACCACTAGGGGGATCCTTCTCCTACGAGCAGTACTTC.

This clone was recorded once. The gene calls are TRBV4-1 and TRBJ2-7; 8 bases align to TRBD1. The CDR3 has 16 residues. V was pared by 3 bases and J by 1 base, with 8 bases of the junction left unmatched. Germline CDR1 reads MGHRA; CDR2 reads YSYEKL. Written as DNA, the CDR3 is TGCGCCAGCAGCCAGGGACAGGTTGCCGAGTCCTACGAGCAGTACTTC. It is translated as CASSQGQVAESYEQYF.

Only a few counts were recorded for this clone. J is TRBJ2-7 and V is TRBV7-9, with D maybe TRBD2 (5 bases). The V end was cut by 2 bases, the J end by 4 bases, with 15 bases between. Germline V gene lookup returns CDR1 SEHNR and CDR2 FQNEAQ (reference sequence). The CDR3 is made up of 15 amino acids. For the CDR3, the DNA is TGTGCCAGCAGCTTATTAGACCGCACGGGATACGAGCAGTACTTC. Its translation: CASSLLDRTGYEQYF.

The chain uses TRBV4-3 and TRBJ2-5; weak D call: TRBD1 (6 bases). This CDR3 has 14 residues. V gave up 0 bases and J gave up 5 bases, with 10 bases separating them. The V gene's germline CDR1 is LGHNA and CDR2 YSLEER. The CDR3 loop is CASSQDWGPETQYF. The CDR3 nucleotides are TGCGCCAGCAGCCAAGATTGGGGGCCGGAGACCCAGTACTTC.

The CDR3 DNA follows: TGTGCCAGCAGCCTGACAGGGGCCTACGAGCAGTACTTC. This codes for CASSLTGAYEQYF. V and J are TRBV6-5 and TRBJ2-7; 8 bases map to TRBD1. CDR3 length equals 13 residues. The junction had 3 bases not matched to a gene; V was cut back by 6 bases and J by 2 bases. Germline V lookup: CDR1 MNHEY, CDR2 SVGAGI.